Shown below are 23 T cell receptor beta chains from a single sample sequenced in a study of T-cell memory formation after mild COVID-19. TCRdb independently ran MiXCR on the 5' RACE reads; one entry per CDR3 protein. The top ten hold roughly 9.7% of the sample, which has over 350,000 distinct CDR3 sequences, approximately 25% seen once. Sequenced material: PBMCs or a T cell subset sorted from them (not recorded which). These TCRs come from an adult woman who had mild COVID-19 (a few samples of this study predate the infection). Cell type and time point are not known.

This clonotype appeared a few times. Here the CDR3 DNA reads TGTGCCAGCAGTAGAACCCCTGGGTCTTACGAGCAGTACTTC. This sequence encodes CASSRTPGSYEQYF. The chain links TRBV6-5 to TRBJ2-7; D is unresolved. Trimming removed 5 bases at V and 4 bases at J, with 15 bases between. Germline CDR1 is MNHEY and CDR2 is SVGAGI. CDR3 length equals 14 residues.

The rearrangement uses TRBV2 and TRBJ2-5; D might be TRBD2 (5 bases). Germline CDR1 SNHLY, CDR2 FYNNEI. With 6 bases removed from V and 5 bases from J, the gap between germline ends came to 10 bases. This CDR3 comprises 12 residues. The CDR3 here is CASSFWEETQYF. CDR3 bases: TGTGCCAGCAGCTTCTGGGAGGAGACCCAGTACTTC.

There are many counts of this clonotype. The V and J genes are TRBV7-2 and TRBJ2-3; 11 positions agree with TRBD2. In germline, CDR1 is SGHTA, CDR2 FQGNSA. This CDR3 contains 15 residues. The J segment lost 4 bases and the V segment lost 6 bases, leaving 6 bases of the junction unmatched. The CDR3 sequence: CASRTSGSVADTQYF. The CDR3 nucleotides read TGTGCCAGCAGAACTAGCGGGAGTGTGGCAGATACGCAGTATTTT.

The V and J genes are TRBV24-1 and TRBJ2-2; TRBD2 might be the D (7 bases). This CDR3 has 14 amino acids. Germline CDR1 KGHDR, CDR2 SFDVKD. V lost 7 bases to trimming and J lost 4 bases, with 12 bases between them. The CDR3 sequence: CATRGGRGTGELFF. The DNA of the CDR3 is TGTGCCACCAGGGGGGGGCGAGGCACCGGGGAGCTGTTTTTT.

The CDR3 nucleotides read TGTGCCAGCAGCTTAGCGCGGTTGAGCGGGGGGGCGAATGAGCAGTTCTTC. Encoded protein: CASSLARLSGGANEQFF. This chain links TRBV7-2 with TRBJ2-1, with 10 bases matching TRBD2. J gave up 7 bases and V 0 bases, and 9 bases lay outside the gene matches. Germline V gives CDR1 SGHTA, CDR2 FQGNSA. The length of the CDR3 is 17 residues.

In its sample, this clonotype was seen a few times. The chain joins TRBV9 to TRBJ2-7; 10 bases are a match to TRBD1. Per germline, CDR1 SGDLS and CDR2 YYNGEE. V lost 0 bases to trimming and J lost 3 bases; unmatched junction nucleotides: 3. CDR3 size: 15 residues. CDR3 sequence: CASSVGQGAVYEQYF. The CDR3 DNA sequence: TGTGCCAGCAGCGTAGGACAGGGGGCGGTCTACGAGCAGTACTTC.

There are a few counts of this clonotype. The chain is built from TRBV7-6 and TRBJ1-1; a weak D match, TRBD1 (5 bases). Trimming left V 6 bases short and J 6 bases short, with 11 bases between. The germline V gene encodes CDR1 SGHVS and CDR2 FNYEAQ. The CDR3 loop spans 12 amino acids. This CDR3 is CASSGGFAEAFF. The CDR3 nucleotides read TGTGCCAGCAGTGGGGGTTTCGCTGAAGCTTTCTTT.

The chain recombines TRBV7-3 with TRBJ2-3; the match to TRBD2 covers 7 bases. Per germline, CDR1 SGHTA and CDR2 FQGTGA. CDR3 length: 15 amino acids. Germline trimming cut 2 bases from V and 3 bases from J; bases unmatched to any gene: 5. CDR3 sequence (DNA): TGTGCCAGCAGCTTATTGGCGGGAGTTACAGATACGCAGTATTTT. It is translated as CASSLLAGVTDTQYF. Based on the CDR3 plus reference TRBV7-3 and TRBJ2-3, the full variable domain is GAGVSQTPSNKVTEKGKYVELRCDPISGHTALYWYRQSLGQGPEFLIYFQGTGAADDSGLPNDRFFAVRPEGSVSTLKIQRTERGDSAVYLCASSLLAGVTDTQYFGPGTRLTVL.

V is TRBV3-1 and J is TRBJ2-7, with 7 nucleotides matching TRBD2. The junction had 9 bases not matched to a gene; V was cut back by 8 bases and J by 5 bases. This CDR3 comprises 13 residues. Per the germline V gene, CDR1 is LGHDT and CDR2 is YNNKEL (reference sequence). CDR3 coding DNA: TGTGCCAGCGGGGCGGGGAGGGCCGACGAGCAGTACTTC. Residues: CASGAGRADEQYF.

This chain uses TRBV20-1 with TRBJ2-3; 9 nucleotides line up with TRBD2. CDR3 size: 16 residues. The V segment lost 1 base and the J segment 6 bases; nucleotides outside the gene matches: 11. Germline values: CDR1 DFQATT, CDR2 SNEGSKA (reference sequence). CDR3 sequence reads: CSARGTAREGPDTQYF. DNA for the CDR3: TGCAGTGCTAGAGGAACTGCGCGGGAGGGCCCGGATACGCAGTATTTT.

This clonotype was counted a few times. The CDR3 is CASRSSLQGAGEKLFF. CDR3 coding DNA: TGTGCCAGCAGGTCCTCCCTCCAGGGGGCCGGTGAAAAACTGTTTTTT. The J gene is TRBJ1-4, the V gene TRBV6-5; 8 bases match TRBD1. CDR1 and CDR2 (germline): MNHEY, SVGAGI. The trim removed 6 bases at V and 7 bases at J, leaving 13 bases unmatched. The CDR3 covers 16 residues.

The gene calls are TRBV20-1 and TRBJ2-7; perhaps TRBD1 as D (6 bases). The length of the CDR3 is 15 residues. Trimming cost V 5 bases and J 0 bases, with 17 bases left between them. CDR1 is DFQATT and CDR2 is SNEGSKA in the germline V gene (reference sequence). The CDR3 DNA follows: TGCAGTGCTCTCCCGGGCGACAGGAGCTCCTACGAGCAGTACTTC. Protein product: CSALPGDRSSYEQYF.

This clonotype was picked up a small number of times. This rearrangement joins TRBV27 to TRBJ1-5, with TRBD1 matching over 9 bases. This CDR3 comprises 16 residues. V lost 6 bases, J lost 2 bases, and 8 bases stayed unmatched. CDR1 MNHEY and CDR2 SMNVEV come from the germline V gene (reference sequence). This CDR3 reads CASRQRTGDGNQPQHF. The CDR3 DNA follows: TGTGCCAGCAGACAGAGGACAGGGGATGGCAATCAGCCCCAGCATTTT.

J is TRBJ1-2 and V is TRBV10-3, with D tentatively TRBD1 (5 bases). Trimming shortened V by 0 bases and J by 4 bases, and 9 bases separated the two germline ends. This CDR3 has 14 residues. CDR1 and CDR2 (germline): ENHRY, SYGVKD. CDR3 sequence (DNA): TGTGCCATCAGTGAGTCGACAGAAGGCTATGGCTACACCTTC. Protein: CAISESTEGYGYTF.

The genes are TRBV12-3 or TRBV12-4 and TRBJ2-7; possibly TRBD2 for D (5 bases). CDR3 length: 13 residues. Trimming pared 5 bases from V and 3 bases from J, leaving 11 bases between. CDR3 sequence (DNA): TGTGCCAGCAGTCAGACGGACTTCTACGAGCAGTACTTC. It codes for CASSQTDFYEQYF.

This clonotype was seen a few times. This chain links TRBV6-5 with TRBJ1-2, with D hard to call. This CDR3 spans 12 amino acids. V lost 5 bases and J 8 bases, leaving 12 bases between the germline ends. The germline CDR1 and CDR2 sequences are MNHEY and SVGAGI. CDR3 sequence (DNA): TGTGCCAGCAGTCCCTCTAGAGAGGGCTACACCTTC. Translation gives CASSPSREGYTF.

This sequence joins TRBV4-3 and TRBJ2-2, with a possible D match to TRBD1 (5 bases). With 2 bases removed from V and 8 bases from J, the gap between germline ends came to 15 bases. The germline CDR1 and CDR2 sequences are LGHNA and YSLEER. The CDR3 is 15 amino acids. CDR3 in amino acids: CASSQSLGRSGELFF. For the CDR3, the DNA is TGCGCCAGCAGCCAAAGTTTGGGGCGGTCAGGGGAGCTGTTTTTT.

J is TRBJ2-7 and V is TRBV4-3; the D is unclear. Germline V lookup: CDR1 LGHNA, CDR2 YSLEER. This CDR3 has 15 residues. V dropped 0 bases and J dropped 7 bases, with 16 bases sitting between them. Written as DNA, the CDR3 is TGCGCCAGCAGCCAAGATAATTTAAGGCGAGGAGAGCAGTACTTC. This encodes CASSQDNLRRGEQYF.

Of note for this clonotype: A read error may explain this, as a much larger clone is one base away. V and J are TRBV4-1 and TRBJ2-7; 8 bases line up with TRBD2. Germline V gene data show CDR1 as MGHRA and CDR2 as YSYEKL. The CDR3 spans 15 residues. CDR3 residues: CDSSQKAGGIYEQYF. The DNA of the CDR3 is TGCGACAGCAGCCAGAAGGCGGGGGGCATCTACGAGCAGTACTTC.

This clonotype came up a few times. CDR3 loop: CASSFEGWGETQYF. CDR3 DNA: TGTGCCAGCAGCTTCGAGGGGTGGGGGGAGACCCAGTACTTC. The chain links TRBV7-8 to TRBJ2-5; D might be TRBD1 or TRBD2, each matching 5 bases. Germline values: CDR1 SGHVS, CDR2 FQNEAQ. Trimming removed 3 bases from V and 5 bases from J, with 13 bases in between. CDR3 length equals 14 residues. The full variable domain, rest sourced from reference TRBV7-8 and TRBJ2-5, is GAGVSQSPRYKVAKRGQDVALRCDPISGHVSLFWYQQALGQGPEFLTYFQNEAQLDKSGLPSDRFFAERPEGSVSTLKIQRTQQEDSAVYLCASSFEGWGETQYFGPGTRLLVL.

This clonotype was counted only a few times. The V and J genes are TRBV2 and TRBJ2-3; TRBD2 aligns across 12 bases. The length of the CDR3 is 16 residues. Losses at the gene ends were 6 bases for V and 3 bases for J; bases not matched to a gene: 7. Germline values: CDR1 SNHLY, CDR2 FYNNEI. CDR3 coding DNA: TGTGCCAGCAGCCTCCTGACTAGCGGGGGAACAGATACGCAGTATTTT. It translates to CASSLLTSGGTDTQYF.

The chain uses TRBV6-5 and TRBJ2-1; 9 bases align to TRBD2. This CDR3 is 21 amino acids long. The V gene's germline CDR1 is MNHEY and CDR2 SVGAGI. The ends lost 0 bases at V and 2 bases at J; junction bases unmatched: 17. In nucleotides, the CDR3 is TGTGCCAGCAGTTACTCGAAGTGGGGTAGCGGGAGAATGAGGGCCTACAATGAGCAGTTCTTC. Amino acid sequence: CASSYSKWGSGRMRAYNEQFF.

The rearrangement links TRBV25-1 to TRBJ2-5, with a possible D match to TRBD1 (6 bases). CDR1 is MGHDK and CDR2 is SYGVNS in the germline V gene. The length of the CDR3 is 14 residues. Trimming took off 5 bases at V and 1 base at J, with 11 bases between the two ends. The CDR3 DNA reads as TGTGCCAGCAGTAGACAGGAGGTCCAAGAGACCCAGTACTTC. Amino acids: CASSRQEVQETQYF.